The rows below give T cell receptor beta chains drawn from one sample of a study of T cell repertoires in cytomegalovirus infection. TCRdb re-called the reads through MiXCR, storing one row per CDR3 protein. The sample carries around 800,000 distinct CDR3 sequences, 32% recorded once. Antigen specificity for these receptors is unknown. The starting material was cultured CD8+ T cells from PBMCs, obtained from culture after CMV antigen stimulation. The receptor source for this set is a human donor in good health (CMV status not recorded). Some clones in this sample may be carry-over from other donors' samples. CDR3s include the opening cysteine and the closing phenylalanine or tryptophan. Each record gives: J gene, CDR3 length, V gene, D gene, clone size, CDR3 protein, CDR3 DNA. The D gene is left open where the match is weak. Only part of the rows carry a size: once, few, many, or a class if the clone is expanded.

TRBJ2-3 15 TRBV5-4 . . CASSLKREATDTQYF TGTGCCAGCAGCTTGAAAAGGGAGGCCACAGATACGCAGTATTTT
TRBJ2-1 14 TRBV6-5 . . CASSYQGNYNEQFF TGTGCCAGCAGTTATCAGGGGAATTACAATGAGCAGTTCTTC
TRBJ1-3 11 TRBV12-3/TRBV12-4 . . CASRLGGTIYF TGTGCCAGCAGGCTGGGGGGCACCATATATTTT
TRBJ2-1 15 TRBV5-4 . . CASSEHIGAYNEQFF TGTGCCAGCAGCGAGCATATTGGGGCCTACAATGAGCAGTTCTTC
TRBJ2-3 18 TRBV5-1 TRBD2 few CASSSFFTTSGGTDTQYF TGCGCCAGCAGCTCCTTCTTCACGACTAGCGGGGGCACAGATACGCAGTATTTT
TRBJ1-2 13 TRBV12-3/TRBV12-4 TRBD1 few CASSRGQTYGYTF TGTGCCAGCAGTAGGGGACAGACCTATGGCTACACCTTC
TRBJ1-6 15 TRBV7-2 . many CASIPPWPLNSPLHF TGTGCCAGCATCCCCCCTTGGCCTCTCAATTCACCCCTCCACTTT
TRBJ1-6 17 TRBV6-2/TRBV6-3 . . CASSDRDPGAPYSPLHF TGTGCCAGCAGTGATCGGGACCCAGGAGCCCCTTATTCACCCCTCCACTTT
TRBJ1-1 14 TRBV12-3/TRBV12-4 . . CASSLYQEVPEAFF TGTGCCAGCAGTTTATATCAGGAGGTCCCTGAAGCTTTCTTT
TRBJ1-1 17 TRBV7-8 . many CASSPNGGGGGLTEAFF TGTGCCAGCAGCCCCAATGGAGGAGGGGGGGGGCTCACTGAAGCTTTCTTT
TRBJ1-2 14 TRBV7-9 . . CASSSSGQGYGYTF TGTGCCAGCAGCTCGTCCGGCCAGGGCTATGGCTACACCTTC
TRBJ2-7 16 TRBV7-9 TRBD1 . CASSSSIPGQGDNYNF TGTGCCAGCAGCTCGAGCATCCCGGGACAGGGAGATAATTACAACTTC
TRBJ2-3 13 TRBV2 . few CASSEVRTDTQYF TGTGCCAGCAGCGAGGTGAGGACAGATACGCAGTATTTT
TRBJ2-1 16 TRBV10-3 . . CAISDVALRPIGEQFF TGTGCCATCAGTGATGTTGCGTTGAGGCCAATAGGGGAGCAGTTCTTC
TRBJ2-1 15 TRBV6-5 . . CASSYWSGLDNEQFF TGTGCCAGCAGTTACTGGTCGGGGTTGGATAATGAGCAGTTCTTC
TRBJ2-2 13 TRBV12-3/TRBV12-4 TRBD1 . CASSGRGIGELFF TGTGCCAGCAGTGGCAGGGGGATCGGGGAGCTGTTTTTT
TRBJ1-5 14 TRBV12-3/TRBV12-4 . . CASSFGGIRQPQHF TGTGCCAGCAGTTTTGGGGGAATCAGGCAGCCCCAGCATTTT
TRBJ1-6 14 TRBV7-2 . many CASSLAGYNSPLHF TGTGCCAGCAGCTTAGCTGGTTATAATTCACCCCTCCACTTT
TRBJ1-4 15 TRBV19 TRBD1 few CASSLYGTGDEKLFF TGTGCCAGTAGTCTTTACGGGACAGGGGACGAAAAACTGTTTTTT
TRBJ1-6 16 TRBV20-1 . . CSARDMLDPYNSPLHF TGCAGTGCTAGAGACATGCTGGACCCTTATAATTCACCCCTCCACTTT
TRBJ2-1 12 TRBV7-2 . many CASSWDYNEQFF TGTGCCAGCAGTTGGGACTACAATGAGCAGTTCTTC
TRBJ1-4 16 TRBV28 TRBD1 . CASSAHRDRNNEKLFF TGTGCCAGCAGTGCCCACCGGGACAGGAACAATGAAAAACTGTTTTTT
TRBJ2-1 20 TRBV14 TRBD2 many CASSPNLASGRISSYNEQFF TGTGCCAGCAGCCCAAATCTGGCTAGCGGGAGAATCAGCTCCTACAATGAGCAGTTCTTC
TRBJ1-2 15 TRBV2 TRBD1 . CASSEALRQGYGYTF TGTGCCAGCAGTGAAGCGCTTCGACAGGGCTATGGCTACACCTTC
TRBJ2-1 18 TRBV7-6 TRBD2 many CASSLVGTSGVSYNEQFF TGTGCCAGCAGCTTAGTAGGGACTAGCGGGGTTTCCTACAATGAGCAGTTCTTC
TRBJ1-1 15 TRBV7-2 TRBD1 many CASSQWTGHRTEAFF TGTGCCAGCAGCCAATGGACAGGGCATAGGACTGAAGCTTTCTTT
TRBJ1-2 15 TRBV19 . many CASSPPGAWGYGYTF TGTGCCAGTAGTCCCCCCGGGGCCTGGGGCTATGGCTACACCTTC
TRBJ1-3 14 TRBV27 TRBD1 many CASSLTGGGNTIYF TGCGCCAGCAGCCTTACAGGGGGAGGAAACACCATATATTTT
TRBJ2-3 13 TRBV7-7 . few CASSLMGRDTQYF TGTGCTAGCAGCTTAATGGGGAGGGATACGCAGTATTTT
TRBJ1-1 18 TRBV6-6 TRBD1 few CASSYSITGGTMNTEAFF TGTGCCAGCAGTTACTCGATCACAGGGGGCACCATGAACACTGAAGCTTTCTTT
TRBJ1-5 17 TRBV5-5 TRBD1 few CASSPGQGMSGNQPQHF TGTGCCAGCAGCCCGGGACAGGGGATGAGTGGCAATCAGCCCCAGCATTTT
TRBJ2-3 18 TRBV6-2/TRBV6-3 TRBD1 few CASSYSDRDYVGTDTQYF TGTGCCAGCAGTTACTCTGACAGGGATTATGTAGGCACAGATACGCAGTATTTT
TRBJ2-7 13 TRBV19 . few CASTPDNRYEQYF TGTGCCAGTACCCCCGACAATCGCTACGAGCAGTACTTC
TRBJ2-3 15 TRBV27 . . CASSFRADSGDTQYF TGTGCCAGCAGTTTCAGGGCAGATTCCGGAGATACGCAGTATTTT
TRBJ1-3 17 TRBV7-6 . . CASSGGTAPSSGNTIYF TGTGCCAGCAGCGGGGGGACGGCGCCTAGCTCTGGAAACACCATATATTTT
TRBJ1-5 14 TRBV6-6 . . CASSSRDTGQPQHF TGTGCCAGCAGTTCGCGGGATACTGGGCAGCCCCAGCATTTT
TRBJ1-1 16 TRBV27 TRBD1 . CASSLLPQGLNTEAFF TGTGCCAGCAGTTTATTACCACAGGGGCTGAACACTGAAGCTTTCTTT
TRBJ2-3 13 TRBV7-8 . many CADRAENTDTQYF TGTGCAGACCGGGCGGAAAACACAGATACGCAGTATTTT
TRBJ2-1 15 TRBV11-3 . . CASSFSGSGINEQFF TGTGCCAGCAGCTTTTCCGGGTCTGGGATCAATGAGCAGTTCTTC
TRBJ2-1 19 TRBV20-1 TRBD1 . CSARAVLLTGQGADNEQFF TGCAGTGCTAGAGCTGTTCTCCTCACTGGACAGGGGGCGGACAATGAGCAGTTCTTC
TRBJ2-3 12 TRBV5-1 . . CASSLNWDTQYF TGCGCCAGCAGCTTGAATTGGGATACGCAGTATTTT
TRBJ1-5 14 TRBV24-1 . few CATSDLSSNQPQHF TGTGCCACCAGTGATTTGTCCAGCAATCAGCCCCAGCATTTT
TRBJ2-3 15 TRBV7-6 . . CASSRTALGTDTQYF TGTGCCAGCAGCCGCACAGCCCTCGGCACAGATACGCAGTATTTT
TRBJ2-7 14 TRBV6-2/TRBV6-3 . once CASSEVGWLYEQYF TGTGCCAGCAGTGAAGTGGGGTGGCTCTACGAGCAGTACTTC
TRBJ2-5 15 TRBV28 TRBD2 . CASTRTGGLVETQYF TGTGCCAGCACTCGAACGGGAGGCCTGGTGGAGACCCAGTACTTC